The sample holds many counts of the clone carrying this T cell receptor (beta chain). Antigen unknown. The related graft donor's blood sample was taken on the day of bone marrow donation. Clones were sequenced by immunoSEQ multiplex PCR, and TCRdb holds only the in-frame ones, with some missing. The table lists tens of thousands of clones, no singletons, with more than 2% in the top ten. The data were obtained in a study of T cells after posttransplantation cyclophosphamide. Study-wide findings and caveats: Later post-transplant blood repertoires were often dominated by donor CD8+ memory clones.

V lost 3 bases, J lost 2 bases, and 4 bases lay in between. The germline V gene encodes CDR1 SGHVS and CDR2 FQNEAQ. There are 12 residues in the CDR3. The sequenced sample consisted of PBMCs. The receptor comes from a man aged 40-50 years in good health, CMV-negative, and a related stem cell transplant donor. V and J are TRBV7-8 and TRBJ2-5; D remains ambiguous. The CDR3 sequence is CASSFLQETQYF. The CDR3 nucleotides read TGTGCCAGCAGCTTTCTTCAAGAGACCCAGTACTTC.